Below, 3 T cell receptor beta chains from the same sample are listed, as sequenced in a study of neurological immune-mediated disorders. Using its own MiXCR run on the 5' RACE reads, TCRdb lists one record per CDR3 protein. Of more than 30,000 distinct CDR3 sequences in the sample, 6.5% to 7.5% are singletons; the top ten hold around 5%. Sequenced: CD4+ T cells from blood. The receptors derive from a man aged 50-60 years in good health.

In this sample, this clonotype turned up many times. The DNA for the CDR3 is TGTGCCAGCAGCCGTGCCCGGGACTACGAGCAGTACTTC. This codes for CASSRARDYEQYF. The chain recombines TRBV7-2 with TRBJ2-7, with a tentative D call TRBD2 (5 bases). The ends were cut back, 5 bases at V and 3 bases at J, with 11 bases in the middle. From germline, CDR1 is SGHTA and CDR2 FQGNSA. The CDR3 spans 13 residues.

This clonotype has ten or more counts. The chain links TRBV20-1 to TRBJ1-4; D not resolved. The CDR3 is made up of 11 amino acids. With 1 base removed from V and 14 bases from J, the gap between germline ends came to 11 bases. CDR1 and CDR2 (germline): DFQATT, SNEGSKA (reference sequence). CDR3: CSARADRGLFF. The DNA for the CDR3 is TGCAGTGCTAGAGCGGACCGCGGGCTGTTTTTT.

This clonotype was counted ten times or more. The CDR3 protein is CASSYSSTDTQYF. DNA for the CDR3: TGTGCCAGCAGTTACAGCAGCACAGATACGCAGTATTTT. V and J are TRBV6-5 and TRBJ2-3; D not resolved. Trimming took 2 bases from V and 0 from J, leaving 3 bases between them. Germline V lookup: CDR1 MNHEY, CDR2 SVGAGI. CDR3 length equals 13 residues.